The rows below give T cell receptor beta chains drawn from one sample of a study of blood T cells in healthy people across ages. TCRdb independently ran MiXCR on the 5' RACE reads; one entry per CDR3 protein. The sample has over 600,000 distinct CDR3 sequences, more than 20% seen once; the top ten hold roughly 3.6%. Sequencing was carried out using blood. The receptors derive from a man aged 70-80 years in good health. Each CDR3 is given with its conserved first and last residue. D genes are given only for firm matches. Only some rows state a clone size, as once, few, many or a class for expanded clones.

J gene | V gene | clone size | D gene | CDR3 DNA | CDR3 protein
TRBJ2-3 | TRBV5-1 | few | TRBD1 | TGCGCCAGCAGCATAGGACAGGGGGATACGCAGTATTTT | CASSIGQGDTQYF
TRBJ2-3 | TRBV28 | few | TRBD1 | TGTGCCAGCAGTTTCCCAACAGGGACAGACAGCACAGATACGCAGTATTTT | CASSFPTGTDSTDTQYF
TRBJ1-1 | TRBV18 | - | - | TGTGCCAGCTCACCTGGGGGAGGTCTACGTGAAGCTTTCTTT | CASSPGGGLREAFF
TRBJ2-5 | TRBV24-1 | many | - | TGTGCCACCAGTGATTCGAGGGAGCAGTACTTC | CATSDSREQYF
TRBJ1-5 | TRBV2 | few | - | TGTGCCAGCAGCCCTAGGACTAGCAATCAGCCCCAGCATTTT | CASSPRTSNQPQHF
TRBJ2-1 | TRBV24-1 | few | - | TGTGCCACCAGTGACCCCGGGTTACCTAAGCAGTTCTTC | CATSDPGLPKQFF
TRBJ2-7 | TRBV29-1 | - | TRBD1 | TGCAGCGTTTCGGGACAGGGGGCATACGAGCAGTACTTC | CSVSGQGAYEQYF
TRBJ2-7 | TRBV13 | few | TRBD2 | TGTGCCAGCAGCTTTTTCAGCGGGAGACGAAGAGAGACCCGGTACTTC | CASSFFSGRRRETRYF
TRBJ2-1 | TRBV12-3/TRBV12-4 | - | TRBD2 | TGTGCCAGCAGTATTGGGACTAGCCTTACCCAATTCTACAATGAGCAGTTCTTC | CASSIGTSLTQFYNEQFF
TRBJ1-4 | TRBV29-1 | many | - | TGCAGCGCTGCAACTAATGAAAAACTGTTTTTT | CSAATNEKLFF
TRBJ2-1 | TRBV15 | - | - | TGTGCCACCAGAGGTGATAGACTAGTAAACAATGAGCAGTTCTTC | CATRGDRLVNNEQFF
TRBJ2-5 | TRBV20-1 | many | - | TGCAGTGCTAGATTCCCTTTAGGGGGGCGAGAGACCCAGTACTTC | CSARFPLGGRETQYF
TRBJ2-3 | TRBV9 | - | TRBD2 | TGTGCCAGCACTGGCGGGGGGGCCGGAGATACGCAGTATTTT | CASTGGGAGDTQYF
TRBJ2-3 | TRBV20-1 | - | - | TGCAGTGCTAGAGATGCGGGCACAGATACGCAGTATTTT | CSARDAGTDTQYF
TRBJ1-1 | TRBV2 | once | TRBD1 | TGTGCCAGCAGTGAAAGCCTGGGACAGGGTAACACTGACGCTTTCTTT | CASSESLGQGNTDAFF
TRBJ1-3 | TRBV20-1 | - | - | TGCAGTGCTAGGGGGGCGCGGGGGCCCCGAAACACCATATATTTT | CSARGARGPRNTIYF
TRBJ2-1 | TRBV3-1 | few | - | TGTGCCAGCAGCCAAGAGGGACTGAGATACAATGAGCAGTTCTTC | CASSQEGLRYNEQFF
TRBJ2-1 | TRBV3-1 | - | - | TGTGCCAGCAGCCCTGGTTGGTCTTCATACAATGAGCAGTTCTTC | CASSPGWSSYNEQFF